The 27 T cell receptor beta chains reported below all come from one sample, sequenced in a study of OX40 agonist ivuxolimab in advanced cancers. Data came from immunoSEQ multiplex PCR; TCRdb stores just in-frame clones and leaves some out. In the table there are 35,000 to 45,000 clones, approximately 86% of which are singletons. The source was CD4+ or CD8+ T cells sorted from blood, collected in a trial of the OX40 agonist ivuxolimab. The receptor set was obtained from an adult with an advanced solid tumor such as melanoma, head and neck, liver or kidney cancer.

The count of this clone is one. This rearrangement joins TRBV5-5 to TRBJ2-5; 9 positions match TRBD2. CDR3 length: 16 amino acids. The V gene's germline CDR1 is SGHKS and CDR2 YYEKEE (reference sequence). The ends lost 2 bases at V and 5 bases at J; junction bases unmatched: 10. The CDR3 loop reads CASSLPPGLAEETQYF. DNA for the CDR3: TGTGCCAGCAGCTTACCCCCGGGACTAGCTGAGGAGACCCAGTACTTC.

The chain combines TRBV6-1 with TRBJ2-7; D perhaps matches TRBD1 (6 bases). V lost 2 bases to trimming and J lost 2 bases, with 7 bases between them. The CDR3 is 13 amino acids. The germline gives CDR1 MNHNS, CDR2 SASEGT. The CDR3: CASSETGTYEQYV. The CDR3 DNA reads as TGTGCCAGCAGTGAAACAGGGACCTACGAGCAGTACGTC.

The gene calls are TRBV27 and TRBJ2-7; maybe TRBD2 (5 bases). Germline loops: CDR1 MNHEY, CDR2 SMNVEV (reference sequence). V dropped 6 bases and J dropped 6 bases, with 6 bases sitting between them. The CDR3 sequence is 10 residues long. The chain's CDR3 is CASRGSEQYF. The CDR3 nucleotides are TGTGCCAGCAGGGGGAGCGAGCAGTACTTC.

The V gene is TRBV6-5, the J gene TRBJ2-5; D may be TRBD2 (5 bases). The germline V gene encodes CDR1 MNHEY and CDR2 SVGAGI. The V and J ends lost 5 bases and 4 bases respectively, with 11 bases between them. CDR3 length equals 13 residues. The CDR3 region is CASSVLEGETQYF. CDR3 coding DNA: TGTGCCAGCAGTGTTTTAGAGGGAGAGACCCAGTACTTC.

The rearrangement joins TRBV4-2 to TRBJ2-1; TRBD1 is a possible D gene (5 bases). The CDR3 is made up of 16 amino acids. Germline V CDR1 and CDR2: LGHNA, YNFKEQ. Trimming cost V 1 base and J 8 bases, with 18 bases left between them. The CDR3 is CASSQGPVGAQDEQFF. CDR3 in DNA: TGTGCCAGCAGCCAAGGGCCGGTGGGCGCACAGGATGAGCAGTTCTTC.

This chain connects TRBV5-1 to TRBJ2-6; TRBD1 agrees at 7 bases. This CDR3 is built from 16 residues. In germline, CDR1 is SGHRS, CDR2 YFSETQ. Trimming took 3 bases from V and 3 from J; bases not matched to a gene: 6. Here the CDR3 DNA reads TGCGCCAGCAGCTCCCAGGGGGAACGTGGGGCCAACGTCCTGACTTTC. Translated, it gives CASSSQGERGANVLTF.

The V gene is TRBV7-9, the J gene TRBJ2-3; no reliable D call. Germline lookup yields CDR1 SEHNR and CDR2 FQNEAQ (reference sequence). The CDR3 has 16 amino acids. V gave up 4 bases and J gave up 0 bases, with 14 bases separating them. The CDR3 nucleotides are TGTGCCAGCAGCTCGTATAAGGAATTAAGCACAGATACGCAGTATTTT. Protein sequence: CASSSYKELSTDTQYF.

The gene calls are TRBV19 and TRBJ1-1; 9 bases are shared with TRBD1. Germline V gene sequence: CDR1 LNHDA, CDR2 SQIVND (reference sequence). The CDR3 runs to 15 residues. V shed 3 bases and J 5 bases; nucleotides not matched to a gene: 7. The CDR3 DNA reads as TGTGCCAGTAGTATTCGAAGACAGGGGGTTACTGAAGCTTTCTTT. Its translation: CASSIRRQGVTEAFF.

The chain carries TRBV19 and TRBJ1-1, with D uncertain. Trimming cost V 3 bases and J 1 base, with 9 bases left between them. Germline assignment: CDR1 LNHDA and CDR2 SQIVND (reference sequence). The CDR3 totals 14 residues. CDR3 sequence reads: CASSISWGNTEAFF. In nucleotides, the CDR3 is TGTGCCAGTAGTATTTCATGGGGGAACACTGAAGCTTTCTTT.

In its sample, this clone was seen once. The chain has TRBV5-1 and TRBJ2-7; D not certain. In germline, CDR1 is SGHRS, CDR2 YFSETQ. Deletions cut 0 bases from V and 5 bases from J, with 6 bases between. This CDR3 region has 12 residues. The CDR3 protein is CASSLVGNEQYF. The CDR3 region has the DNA TGCGCCAGCAGCTTGGTGGGCAACGAGCAGTACTTC.

In nucleotides, the CDR3 is TGCGCCAGCAGCTTAGGCGACATGAACACTGAAGCTTTCTTT. It yields the protein CASSLGDMNTEAFF. V and J are TRBV5-1 and TRBJ1-1; no reliable D call. The V gene lost 2 bases and the J gene lost 0 bases, with 8 bases spanning the gap. The CDR3 is made up of 14 amino acids. Germline V CDR1 and CDR2: SGHRS, YFSETQ.

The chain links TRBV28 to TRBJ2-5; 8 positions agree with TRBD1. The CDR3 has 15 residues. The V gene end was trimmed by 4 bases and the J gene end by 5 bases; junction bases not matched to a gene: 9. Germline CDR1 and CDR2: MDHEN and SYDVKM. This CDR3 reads CASSSADRERETQYF. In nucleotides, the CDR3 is TGTGCCAGCAGTTCCGCGGACAGGGAAAGGGAGACCCAGTACTTC.

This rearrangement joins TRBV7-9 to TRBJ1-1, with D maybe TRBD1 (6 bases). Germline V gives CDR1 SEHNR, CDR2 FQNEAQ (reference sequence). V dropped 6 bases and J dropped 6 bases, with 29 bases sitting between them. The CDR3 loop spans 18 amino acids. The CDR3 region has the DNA TGTGCCAGCAGACCCCGGGAGACAGAGAGGGGGGGAGGTTCTGAAGCTTTCTTT. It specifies CASRPRETERGGGSEAFF. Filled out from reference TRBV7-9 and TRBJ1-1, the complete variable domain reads DTGVSQNPRHKITKRGQNVTFRCDPISEHNRLYWYRQTLGQGPEFLTYFQNEAQLEKSRLLSDRFSAERPKGSFSTLEIQRTEQGDSAMYLCASRPRETERGGGSEAFFGQGTRLTVV.

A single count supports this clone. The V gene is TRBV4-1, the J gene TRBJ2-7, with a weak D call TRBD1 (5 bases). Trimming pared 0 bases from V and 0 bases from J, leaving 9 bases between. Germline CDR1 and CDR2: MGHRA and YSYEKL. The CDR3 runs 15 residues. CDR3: CASSQEDTSSYEQYF. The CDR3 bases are TGCGCCAGCAGCCAAGAGGACACCAGCTCCTACGAGCAGTACTTC.

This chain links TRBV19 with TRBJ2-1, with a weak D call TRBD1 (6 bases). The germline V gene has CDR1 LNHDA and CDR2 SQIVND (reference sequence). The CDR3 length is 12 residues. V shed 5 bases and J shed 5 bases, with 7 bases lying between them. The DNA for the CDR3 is TGTGCCAGTAGTGCAGGGGACAATGAGCAGTTCTTC. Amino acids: CASSAGDNEQFF.

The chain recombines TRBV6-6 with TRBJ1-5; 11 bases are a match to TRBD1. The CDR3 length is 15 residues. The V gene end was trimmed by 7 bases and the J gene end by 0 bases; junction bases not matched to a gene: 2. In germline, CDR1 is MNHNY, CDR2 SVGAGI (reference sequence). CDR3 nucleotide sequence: TGTGCCAGCATTGGGACAGGGGGTAGCAATCAGCCCCAGCATTTT. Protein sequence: CASIGTGGSNQPQHF.

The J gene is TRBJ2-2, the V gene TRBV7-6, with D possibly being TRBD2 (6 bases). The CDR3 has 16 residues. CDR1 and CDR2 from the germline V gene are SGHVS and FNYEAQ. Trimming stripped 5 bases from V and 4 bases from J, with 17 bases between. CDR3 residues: CASSDEAGRFTGELFF. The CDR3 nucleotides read TGTGCCAGCAGCGACGAGGCAGGGAGGTTCACCGGGGAGCTGTTTTTT. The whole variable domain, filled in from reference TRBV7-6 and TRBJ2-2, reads GAGVSQSPRYKVTKRGQDVALRCDPISGHVSLYWYRQALGQGPEFLTYFNYEAQQDKSGLPNDRFSAERPEGSISTLTIQRTEQRDSAMYRCASSDEAGRFTGELFFGEGSRLTVL.

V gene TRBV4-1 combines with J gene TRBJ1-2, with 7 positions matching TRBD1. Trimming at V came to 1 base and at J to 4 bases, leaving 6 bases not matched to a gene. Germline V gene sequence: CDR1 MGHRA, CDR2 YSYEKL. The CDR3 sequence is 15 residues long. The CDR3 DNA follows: TGCGCCAGCAGCCAAGTCGAGGGGGCTGGCTATGGCTACACCTTC. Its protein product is CASSQVEGAGYGYTF.

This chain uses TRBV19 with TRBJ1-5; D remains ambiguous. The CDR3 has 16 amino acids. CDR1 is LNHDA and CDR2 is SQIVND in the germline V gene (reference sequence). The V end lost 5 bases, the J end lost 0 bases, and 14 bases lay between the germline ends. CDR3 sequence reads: CASSLVSGYSNQPQHF. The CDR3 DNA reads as TGTGCCAGTAGTCTCGTCTCGGGGTATAGCAATCAGCCCCAGCATTTT.

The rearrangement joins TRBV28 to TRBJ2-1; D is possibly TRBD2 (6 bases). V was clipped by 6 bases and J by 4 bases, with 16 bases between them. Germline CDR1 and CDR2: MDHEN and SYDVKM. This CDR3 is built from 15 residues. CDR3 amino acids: CASSLLSGGYNEQFF. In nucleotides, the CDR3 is TGTGCCAGCAGCCTCTTGAGTGGGGGGTACAATGAGCAGTTCTTC.

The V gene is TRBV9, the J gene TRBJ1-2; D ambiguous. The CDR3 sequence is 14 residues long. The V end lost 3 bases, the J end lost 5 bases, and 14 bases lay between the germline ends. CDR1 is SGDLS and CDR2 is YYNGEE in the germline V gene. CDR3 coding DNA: TGTGCCAGCAGCGAAGGGAGGGCGTTTTATGGCTACACCTTC. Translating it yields CASSEGRAFYGYTF.

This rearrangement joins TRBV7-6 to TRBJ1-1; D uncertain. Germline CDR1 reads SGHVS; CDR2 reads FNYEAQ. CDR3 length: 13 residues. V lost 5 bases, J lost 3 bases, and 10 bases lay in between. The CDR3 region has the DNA TGTGCCAGCAGCCTGAACGGGTACACTGAAGCTTTCTTT. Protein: CASSLNGYTEAFF.

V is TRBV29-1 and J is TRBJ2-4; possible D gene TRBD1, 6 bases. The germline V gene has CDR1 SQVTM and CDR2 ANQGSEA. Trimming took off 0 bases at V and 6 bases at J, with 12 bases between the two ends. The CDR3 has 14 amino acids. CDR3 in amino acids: CSVEDRGWANIQYF. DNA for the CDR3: TGCAGCGTTGAAGATAGGGGGTGGGCAAACATTCAGTACTTC. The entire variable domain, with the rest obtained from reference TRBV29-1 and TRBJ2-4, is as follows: SAVISQKPSRDICQRGTSLTIQCQVDSQVTMMFWYRQQPGQSLTLIATANQGSEATYESGFVIDKFPISRPNLTFSTLTVSNMSPEDSSIYLCSVEDRGWANIQYFGAGTRLSVL.

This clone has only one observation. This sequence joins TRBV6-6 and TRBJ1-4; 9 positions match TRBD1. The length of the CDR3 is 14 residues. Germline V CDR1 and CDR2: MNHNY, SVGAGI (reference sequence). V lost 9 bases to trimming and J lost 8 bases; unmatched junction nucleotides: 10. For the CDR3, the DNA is TGTGCCAGTTCTCCCGGGACAGGGAGCGAAAAACTGTTTTTT. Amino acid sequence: CASSPGTGSEKLFF.

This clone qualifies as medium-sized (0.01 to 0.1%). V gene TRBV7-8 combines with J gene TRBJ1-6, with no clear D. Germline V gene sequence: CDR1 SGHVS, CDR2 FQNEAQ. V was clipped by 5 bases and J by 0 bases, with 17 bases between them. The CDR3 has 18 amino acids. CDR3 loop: CASSNSLSESSYNSPLHF. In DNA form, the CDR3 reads TGTGCCAGCAGCAACTCCCTCAGTGAGAGCTCCTATAATTCACCCCTCCACTTT.

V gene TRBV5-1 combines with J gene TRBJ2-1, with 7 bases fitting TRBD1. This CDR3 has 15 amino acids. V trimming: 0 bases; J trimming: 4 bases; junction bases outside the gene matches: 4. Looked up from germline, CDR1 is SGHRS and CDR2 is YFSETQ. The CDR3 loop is CASSLASGGYNEQFF. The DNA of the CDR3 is TGCGCCAGCAGCTTGGCCTCAGGGGGATACAATGAGCAGTTCTTC.

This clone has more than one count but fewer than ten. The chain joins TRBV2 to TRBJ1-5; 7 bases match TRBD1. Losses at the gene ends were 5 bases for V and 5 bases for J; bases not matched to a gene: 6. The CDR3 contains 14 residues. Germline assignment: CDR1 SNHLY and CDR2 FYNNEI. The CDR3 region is CASSPIDRDQPQHF. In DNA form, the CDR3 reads TGTGCCAGCAGTCCTATCGACAGGGATCAGCCCCAGCATTTT. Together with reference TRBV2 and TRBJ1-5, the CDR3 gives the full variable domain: EPEVTQTPSHQVTQMGQEVILRCVPISNHLYFYWYRQILGQKVEFLVSFYNNEISEKSEIFDDQFSVERPDGSNFTLKIRSTKLEDSAMYFCASSPIDRDQPQHFGDGTRLSIL.